This entry concerns a single TCR beta chain. The source of the sample is a study of blood T cell repertoires in COVID-19. Study background: Collection of acute and convalescent COVID-19 samples took place in the United States, Italy and Spain. PBMCs, B-cell-depleted T cells, or T cells were the source of the cDNA or gDNA that made up the material.

CDR1 is KGHDR, CDR2 SFDVKD, per germline. This CDR3 is built from 15 residues. V was clipped by 4 bases and J by 3 bases; unmatched bases: 6. Study processing details: Researchers report that nucleated cell counts were estimated from reference gene primer amplification. Some clones are missing from TCRdb's copy, which holds only in-frame ones; the method was immunoSEQ multiplex PCR. That table gives V, J and clone size, and the DNA gave D and trimming. The table shows about 150,000 clones, with 84% occurring only once. What was sequenced was peripheral blood. This receptor was taken from a man in his 70s with active or convalescent COVID-19. This chain joins TRBV24-1 and TRBJ2-7; 9 bases align to TRBD1. The CDR3 loop is CATSDPGTGLYEQYF. The CDR3, as DNA: TGTGCCACCAGTGACCCCGGGACAGGGCTCTACGAGCAGTACTTC.